Below, 10 T cell receptor beta chains from the same sample are listed, as sequenced in a study of blood T cell repertoires in COVID-19 (dated by TCRdb to about 2020). The library came from the immunoSEQ multiplex PCR assay. TCRdb re-hosts the immuneACCESS table, in-frame sequences only. Its copies lack some clones; in the studies checked, an unresolved V gene accounts for under half of them, and the cause for the rest is not known. Recorded for this sample are almost 250,000 clones; around 85% of them occurred a single time. Jointly, the top ten make up approximately 8.2% of the sample. The source material was PBMCs or T cells enriched from blood (not recorded which). Receptor source: a woman between 45 and 60 years old with acute COVID-19.

The chain is built from TRBV9 and TRBJ2-3; 11 bases agree with TRBD2. There are 16 residues in the CDR3. Trimming took 1 base from V and 6 from J; bases not matched to a gene: 7. In germline, CDR1 is SGDLS, CDR2 YYNGEE. CDR3: CASSVIAGGPSDTQYF. In DNA form, the CDR3 reads TGTGCCAGCAGCGTAATAGCGGGGGGGCCTAGCGATACGCAGTATTTT.

V usage is TRBV4-2 and J usage is TRBJ1-4; 7 nucleotides line up with TRBD1. CDR1 LGHNA and CDR2 YNFKEQ come from the germline V gene. This CDR3 spans 14 amino acids. V was pared by 4 bases and J by 8 bases, with 7 bases of the junction left unmatched. The CDR3 DNA reads TGTGCCAGCAGCCCGGAGGGGGCGCGAGAAAAACTGTTTTTT. Its protein product is CASSPEGAREKLFF.

This sequence joins TRBV19 and TRBJ1-6; 8 nucleotides match TRBD1. CDR1 and CDR2 (germline): LNHDA, SQIVND (reference sequence). The CDR3 spans 16 residues. V shed 5 bases, J shed 6 bases, and the junction held 9 bases outside the gene matches. The CDR3 DNA follows: TGTGCCAGTAGTCGCGACAGGGGAGGTGGTAATTCACCCCTCCACTTT. Translation gives CASSRDRGGGNSPLHF.

This clone appeared a single time. The chain couples TRBV2 to TRBJ1-1, with a weak D call TRBD1 (6 bases). The germline CDR1 and CDR2 sequences are SNHLY and FYNNEI. This CDR3 contains 13 residues. The V end lost 2 bases, the J end lost 3 bases, and 7 bases lay between the germline ends. In DNA, the CDR3 is TGTGCCAGCAGTGAAAACAGGGACACTGAAGCTTTCTTT. Residues: CASSENRDTEAFF. Filled out from reference TRBV2 and TRBJ1-1, the complete variable domain reads EPEVTQTPSHQVTQMGQEVILRCVPISNHLYFYWYRQILGQKVEFLVSFYNNEISEKSEIFDDQFSVERPDGSNFTLKIRSTKLEDSAMYFCASSENRDTEAFFGQGTRLTVV.

V usage is TRBV7-2 and J usage is TRBJ1-5; D remains unclear. Trimming shortened V by 4 bases and J by 7 bases, and 11 bases separated the two germline ends. Germline V gene data show CDR1 as SGHTA and CDR2 as FQGNSA. The CDR3 is made up of 13 amino acids. The CDR3 DNA is TGTGCCAGCAGCTCCGCTCGGTACCAGCCCCAGCATTTT. Its protein is CASSSARYQPQHF.

V usage is TRBV4-3 and J usage is TRBJ2-7; no clear D. The CDR3 sequence is 13 residues long. V was pared by 1 base and J by 6 bases, with 10 bases between. Germline-derived CDR1 and CDR2 are LGHNA and YSLEER. CDR3: CASSQAESGEQYF. CDR3 coding DNA: TGCGCCAGCAGCCAAGCGGAGTCGGGCGAGCAGTACTTC.

J is TRBJ2-6 and V is TRBV10-3, with TRBD1 as a possible D gene (5 bases). Trimming pared 7 bases from V and 4 bases from J, leaving 11 bases between. The CDR3 extends over 14 amino acids. Looked up from germline, CDR1 is ENHRY and CDR2 is SYGVKD. As DNA, the CDR3 is TGTGCCATCAAGGCAGGGAAGGGGGCCAACGTCCTGACTTTC. Protein sequence: CAIKAGKGANVLTF.

This chain links TRBV19 with TRBJ2-1, with D perhaps TRBD2 (6 bases). V lost 5 bases to trimming and J lost 5 bases, with 19 bases between them. CDR3 size: 16 residues. Germline CDR1 and CDR2: LNHDA and SQIVND (reference sequence). The CDR3 spells CASSVLGTSFHNEQFF. In nucleotides, the CDR3 is TGTGCCAGTAGTGTCCTCGGTACTAGCTTCCACAATGAGCAGTTCTTC.

V is TRBV5-4 and J is TRBJ2-2, with D perhaps matching TRBD1 (5 bases). The V end was cut by 0 bases, the J end by 4 bases, with 13 bases between. CDR3 length: 16 amino acids. CDR1 SGHNT and CDR2 YYREEE come from the germline V gene (reference sequence). The CDR3: CASSLGGLWGTGELFF. CDR3 bases: TGTGCCAGCAGCTTGGGGGGCTTATGGGGCACCGGGGAGCTGTTTTTT. Based on the CDR3 plus reference TRBV5-4 and TRBJ2-2, the full variable domain is ETGVTQSPTHLIKTRGQQVTLRCSSQSGHNTVSWYQQALGQGPQFIFQYYREEENGRGNFPPRFSGLQFPNYSSELNVNALELDDSALYLCASSLGGLWGTGELFFGEGSRLTVL.

The rearrangement links TRBV3-1 (or the pseudogene TRBV3-2) to TRBJ1-5, with a tentative D call TRBD1 (6 bases). Between the trimmed V and J ends, which lost 4 bases and 9 bases, there was a span of 16 bases. The CDR3 has 14 amino acids. Germline V gene sequence: CDR1 LGHDT, CDR2 YNNKEL (reference sequence). CDR3 DNA: TGTGCCAGCAGCCTTTCGGACAGTGCGGGGCCCCAGCATTTT. Encoded protein: CASSLSDSAGPQHF.